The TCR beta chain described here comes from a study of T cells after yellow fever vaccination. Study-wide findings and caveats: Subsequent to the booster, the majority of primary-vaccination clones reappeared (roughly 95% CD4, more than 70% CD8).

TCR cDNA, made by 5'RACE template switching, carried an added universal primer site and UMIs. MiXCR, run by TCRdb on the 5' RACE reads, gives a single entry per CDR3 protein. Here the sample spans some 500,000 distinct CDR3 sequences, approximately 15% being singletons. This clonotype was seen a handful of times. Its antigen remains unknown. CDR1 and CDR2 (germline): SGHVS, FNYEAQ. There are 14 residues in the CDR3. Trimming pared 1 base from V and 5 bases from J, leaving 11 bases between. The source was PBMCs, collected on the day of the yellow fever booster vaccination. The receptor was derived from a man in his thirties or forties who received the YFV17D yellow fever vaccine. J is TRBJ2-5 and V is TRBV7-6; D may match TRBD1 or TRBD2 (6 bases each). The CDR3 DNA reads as TGTGCCAGCAGCTTAGGACAGGCGGGGGAGACCCAGTACTTC. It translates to CASSLGQAGETQYF.